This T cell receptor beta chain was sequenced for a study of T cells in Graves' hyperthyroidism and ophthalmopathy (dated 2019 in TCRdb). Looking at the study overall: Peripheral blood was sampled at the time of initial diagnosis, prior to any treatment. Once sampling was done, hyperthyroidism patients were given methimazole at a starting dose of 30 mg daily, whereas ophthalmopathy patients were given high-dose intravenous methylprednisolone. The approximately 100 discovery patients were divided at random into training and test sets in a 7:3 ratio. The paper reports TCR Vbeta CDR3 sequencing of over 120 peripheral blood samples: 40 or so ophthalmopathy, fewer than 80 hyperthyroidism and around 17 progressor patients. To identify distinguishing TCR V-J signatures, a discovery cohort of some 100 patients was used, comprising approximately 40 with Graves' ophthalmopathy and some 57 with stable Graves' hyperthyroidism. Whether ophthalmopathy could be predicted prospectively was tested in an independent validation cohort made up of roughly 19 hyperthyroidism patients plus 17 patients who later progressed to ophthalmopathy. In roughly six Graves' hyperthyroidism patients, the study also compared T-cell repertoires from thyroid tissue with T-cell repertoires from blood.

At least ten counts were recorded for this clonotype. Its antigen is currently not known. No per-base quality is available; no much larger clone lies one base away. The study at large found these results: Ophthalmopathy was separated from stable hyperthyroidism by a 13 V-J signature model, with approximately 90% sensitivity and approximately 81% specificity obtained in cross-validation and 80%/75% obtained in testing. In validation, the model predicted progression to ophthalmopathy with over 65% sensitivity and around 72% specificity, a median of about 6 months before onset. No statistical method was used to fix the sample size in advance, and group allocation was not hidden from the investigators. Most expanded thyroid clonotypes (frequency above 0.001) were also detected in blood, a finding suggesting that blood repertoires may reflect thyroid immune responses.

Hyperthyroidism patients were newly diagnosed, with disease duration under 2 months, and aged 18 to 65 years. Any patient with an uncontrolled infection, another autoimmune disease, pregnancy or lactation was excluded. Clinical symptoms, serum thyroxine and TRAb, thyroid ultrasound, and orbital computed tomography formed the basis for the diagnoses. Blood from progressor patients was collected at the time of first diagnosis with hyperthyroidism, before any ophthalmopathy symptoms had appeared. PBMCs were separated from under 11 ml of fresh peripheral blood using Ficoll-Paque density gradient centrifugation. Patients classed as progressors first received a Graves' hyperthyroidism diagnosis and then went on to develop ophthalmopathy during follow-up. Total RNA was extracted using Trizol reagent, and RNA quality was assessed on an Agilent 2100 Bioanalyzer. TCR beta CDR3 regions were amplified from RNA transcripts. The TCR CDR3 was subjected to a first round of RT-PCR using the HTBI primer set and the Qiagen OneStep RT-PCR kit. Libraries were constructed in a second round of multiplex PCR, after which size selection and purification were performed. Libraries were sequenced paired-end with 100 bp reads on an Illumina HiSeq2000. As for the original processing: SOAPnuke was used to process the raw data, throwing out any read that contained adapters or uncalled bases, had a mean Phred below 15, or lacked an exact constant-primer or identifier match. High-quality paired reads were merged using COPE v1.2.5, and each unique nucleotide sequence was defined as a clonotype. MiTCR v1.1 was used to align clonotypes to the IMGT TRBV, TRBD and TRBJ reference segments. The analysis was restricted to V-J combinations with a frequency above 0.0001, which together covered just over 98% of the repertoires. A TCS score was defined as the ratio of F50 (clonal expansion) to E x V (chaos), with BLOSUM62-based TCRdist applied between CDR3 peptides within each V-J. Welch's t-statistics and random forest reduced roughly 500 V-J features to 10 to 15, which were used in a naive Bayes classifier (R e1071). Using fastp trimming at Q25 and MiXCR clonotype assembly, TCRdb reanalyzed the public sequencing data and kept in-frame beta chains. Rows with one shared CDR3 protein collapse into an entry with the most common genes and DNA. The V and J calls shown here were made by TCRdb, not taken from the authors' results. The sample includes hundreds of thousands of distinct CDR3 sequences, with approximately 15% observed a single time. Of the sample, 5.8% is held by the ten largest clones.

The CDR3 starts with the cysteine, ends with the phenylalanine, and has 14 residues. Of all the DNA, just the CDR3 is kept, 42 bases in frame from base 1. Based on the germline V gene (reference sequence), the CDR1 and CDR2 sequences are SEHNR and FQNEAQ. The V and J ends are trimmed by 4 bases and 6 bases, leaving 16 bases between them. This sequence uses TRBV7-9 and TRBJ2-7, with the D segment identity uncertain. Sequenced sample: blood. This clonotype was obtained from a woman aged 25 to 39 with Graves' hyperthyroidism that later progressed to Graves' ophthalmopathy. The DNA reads TGTGCCAGCAGCTATGGGTCTTCCCTCTTCGAGCAGTACTTC. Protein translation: CASSYGSSLFEQYF.